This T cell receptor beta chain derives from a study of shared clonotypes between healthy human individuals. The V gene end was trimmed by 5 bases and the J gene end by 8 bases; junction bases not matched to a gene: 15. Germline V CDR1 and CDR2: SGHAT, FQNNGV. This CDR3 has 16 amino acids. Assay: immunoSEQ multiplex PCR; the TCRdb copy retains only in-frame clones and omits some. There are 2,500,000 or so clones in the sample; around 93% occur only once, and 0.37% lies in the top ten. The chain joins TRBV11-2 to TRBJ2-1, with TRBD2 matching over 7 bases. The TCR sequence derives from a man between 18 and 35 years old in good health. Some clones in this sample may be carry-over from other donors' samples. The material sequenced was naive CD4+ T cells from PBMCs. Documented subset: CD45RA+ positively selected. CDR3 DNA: TGTGCCAGCAGCACCCTTAGAGGCGGGAGTCTCGATGAGCAGTTCTTC. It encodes CASSTLRGGSLDEQFF.